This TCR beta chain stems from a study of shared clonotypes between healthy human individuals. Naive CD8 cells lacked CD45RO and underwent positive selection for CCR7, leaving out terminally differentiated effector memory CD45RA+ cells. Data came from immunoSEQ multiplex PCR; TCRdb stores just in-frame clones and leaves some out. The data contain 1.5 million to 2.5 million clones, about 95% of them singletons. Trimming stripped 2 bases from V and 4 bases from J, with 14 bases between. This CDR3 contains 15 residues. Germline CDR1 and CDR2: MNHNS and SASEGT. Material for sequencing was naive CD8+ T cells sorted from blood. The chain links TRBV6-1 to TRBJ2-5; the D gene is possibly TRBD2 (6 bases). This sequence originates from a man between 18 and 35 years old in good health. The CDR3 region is CASSELPGRIETQYF. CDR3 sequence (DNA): TGTGCCAGCAGTGAACTTCCAGGGAGGATAGAGACCCAGTACTTC.